These 3 T cell receptor beta chains came from one sample sequenced in a study of T cell clonality in common variable immunodeficiency. Clones were sequenced by immunoSEQ multiplex PCR, and TCRdb holds only the in-frame ones, with some missing. The sample was found to contain about 33,000 clones, and every one recurs. The sample comprised peripheral blood mononuclear cells. These receptors were collected from a person aged 18 to 75 in good health.

This clone appeared many times. CDR3 sequence reads: CAWALAGGLNEQYF. The CDR3 bases that were read are TGTGCCTGGGCACTAGCGGGAGGTCTAAACGAG. The chain joins TRBV30 to TRBJ2-7; 12 positions match TRBD2. Coverage ceases 3 residues before the CDR3 finishes, and the germline J gene fills in the end. Trimming at V came to 5 bases and at J to 5 bases, leaving 7 bases not matched to a gene. Per germline, CDR1 GTSNPN and CDR2 SVGIG (reference sequence). The CDR3 runs 14 residues.

The table lists this clone with many counts. The read is 3 residues too short to cover the CDR3 end, so that end is filled in from the germline J gene. V usage is TRBV20-1 and J usage is TRBJ2-3; 11 bases fit TRBD2. The germline V gene has CDR1 DFQATT and CDR2 SNEGSKA (reference sequence). V lost 5 bases to trimming and J lost 3 bases; unmatched junction nucleotides: 7. CDR3 length: 15 amino acids. The CDR3 loop reads CSAASTSGTTDTQYF. The DNA read from the CDR3 is TGCAGTGCTGCCTCGACTAGCGGGACGACAGATACG.

This clone was detected many times. The observed sequence ends 3 residues before the CDR3 terminus, with the missing tail filled in from the germline J gene. The chain uses TRBV19 and TRBJ1-4; 7 bases agree with TRBD1. The CDR3 runs 19 residues. CDR1 is LNHDA and CDR2 is SQIVND in the germline V gene (reference sequence). V shed 6 bases and J 3 bases; nucleotides not matched to a gene: 19. Partial CDR3 DNA: TGTGCCAGTAGACCCACGGGGTCTGGGGACAGAGGGTCTAATGAAAAA. Its translation: CASRPTGSGDRGSNEK. The CDR3 in its entirety is CASRPTGSGDRGSNEKLFF.